The next 21 T cell receptor beta chains were all read from a single sample in a study of low-dose radiotherapy and immunotherapy resistance in tumors. Alpha- and beta-chain coverage of first-strand cDNA came from TRAV- and TRBV-specific primers. With a V-primer adapter and a constant-region primer, TCRs were amplified for about 19 PCR cycles. Each CDR3 protein gets one entry after TCRdb re-called the reads with MiXCR. Found here are about 60,000 distinct CDR3 sequences, approximately 25% of them singletons; the top ten hold approximately 5.4%. The time point was: before trial treatment. This material consisted of PBMCs, taken before treatment. Receptors were obtained from a male donor with prostate cancer.

This clonotype has a count of ten or more. V and J are TRBV23-1 and TRBJ2-5; D gene uncertain. TRBV23-1 is an ORF; its function is uncertain. The CDR3 spans 15 residues. V was clipped by 0 bases and J by 3 bases, with 11 bases between them. The CDR3: CASSQSWRTEETQYF. The CDR3, as DNA: TGCGCCAGCAGTCAATCGTGGCGGACCGAAGAGACCCAGTACTTC.

This clonotype was detected many times. The chain links TRBV7-9 to TRBJ2-1; 9 bases line up with TRBD1. Unmatched junction bases numbered 4, after V lost 6 bases and J lost 7 bases. Germline CDR1 and CDR2: SEHNR and FQNEAQ (reference sequence). CDR3 length: 13 residues. CDR3 amino acids: CASRSGQGNEQFF. The CDR3, as DNA: TGTGCCAGCAGGTCCGGACAGGGGAATGAGCAGTTCTTC.

Many counts were recorded for this clonotype. The V and J genes are TRBV28 and TRBJ1-2; 9 bases fit TRBD1. CDR1 and CDR2 (germline): MDHEN, SYDVKM. The CDR3 totals 15 residues. Trimming removed 5 bases from V and 3 bases from J; junction bases left unmatched: 7. CDR3 DNA: TGTGCCAGCAGTACCACAGGGGGCGCGGACTATGGCTACACCTTC. It codes for CASSTTGGADYGYTF.

As to this clonotype: A far more abundant clone sits one base away, making this likely a read error. The rearrangement links TRBV30 to TRBJ2-1; 11 nucleotides align to TRBD2. This CDR3 region has 18 residues. Germline assignment: CDR1 GTSNPN and CDR2 SVGIG (reference sequence). Trimming took 8 bases from V and 6 from J; bases not matched to a gene: 21. For the CDR3, the DNA is TGTGCCAGTAGTATGGATCTAGTAGCGGGAGGGCCAGGCAATGAGCAGTTCTTC. Protein: CASSMDLVAGGPGNEQFF. The whole variable domain, remainder taken from reference TRBV30 and TRBJ2-1, is SQTIHQWPATLVQPVGSPLSLECTVEGTSNPNLYWYRQAAGRGLQLLFYSVGIGQISSEVPQNLSASRPQDRQFILSSKKLLLSDSGFYLCASSMDLVAGGPGNEQFFGPGTRLTVL.

This clonotype was picked up many times. The gene calls are TRBV19 and TRBJ1-1; D possibly corresponds to TRBD1 (5 bases). CDR1 is LNHDA and CDR2 is SQIVND in the germline V gene (reference sequence). CDR3 length: 13 amino acids. The ends were cut back, 8 bases at V and 5 bases at J, with 15 bases in the middle. In DNA form, the CDR3 reads TGTGCCAGTTGCCTGGGGGGAAAGACTGAAGCTTTCTTT. Protein: CASCLGGKTEAFF.

V is TRBV4-2 and J is TRBJ2-1, with D uncertain. The CDR3 is 16 residues long. Germline-derived CDR1 and CDR2 are LGHNA and YNFKEQ. Trimming removed 0 bases at V and 10 bases at J, with 19 bases between. CDR3 nucleotides: TGTGCCAGCAGCCAAGAAGGGTGGCCCCAAGGTGGGGAGCAGTTCTTC. Translation: CASSQEGWPQGGEQFF.

This clonotype has at least ten counts. The chain couples TRBV7-3 to TRBJ2-7; 7 nucleotides agree with TRBD2. V dropped 3 bases and J dropped 1; count of bases not matched to a gene: 21. Germline CDR1 reads SGHTA; CDR2 reads FQGTGA. CDR3 length: 20 amino acids. The CDR3 DNA reads as TGTGCCAGCAGCTTGGCATTGGGCCTAGCGGAGCGAGGACGTTCCTACGAGCAGTACTTC. Protein product: CASSLALGLAERGRSYEQYF.

This clonotype appeared once. This chain links TRBV20-1 with TRBJ2-3, with D perhaps assigned TRBD1 or TRBD2 (5 bases each). This CDR3 is 14 amino acids long. Looked up from germline, CDR1 is DFQATT and CDR2 is SNEGSKA (reference sequence). Trimming pared 7 bases from V and 5 bases from J, leaving 19 bases between. The CDR3 DNA follows: TGCAGTGTTATGAGCGGTAGGGGAATAGATACGCAGTATTTT. Translated: CSVMSGRGIDTQYF.

Ten or more counts support this clonotype. The genes are TRBV20-1 and TRBJ2-1; 8 bases agree with TRBD1. From germline, CDR1 is DFQATT and CDR2 SNEGSKA (reference sequence). The CDR3 runs to 15 residues. CDR3 coding DNA: TGCAGCGCACCACCCCCGCAGGGGGCGGACAATGAGCAGTTCTTC. It translates to CSAPPPQGADNEQFF.

This clonotype was seen many times. This chain uses TRBV6-6 with TRBJ1-5; 7 bases align to TRBD1. This CDR3 is 15 amino acids long. CDR1 and CDR2 from the germline V gene are MNHNY and SVGAGI (reference sequence). The trim removed 2 bases at V and 2 bases at J, leaving 3 bases unmatched. CDR3 region: CASSYTGDGNQPQHF. In DNA form, the CDR3 reads TGTGCCAGCAGTTACACAGGGGACGGCAATCAGCCCCAGCATTTT.

The chain employs TRBV19 and TRBJ2-1; either TRBD1 or TRBD2 may supply D (5 bases each). Germline V gene lookup returns CDR1 LNHDA and CDR2 SQIVND (reference sequence). V was cut by 2 bases and J by 5 bases, with 13 bases left in between. This CDR3 is 15 amino acids long. CDR3 sequence (DNA): TGTGCCAGTAGTATATGGGAGACAGTCAACAATGAGCAGTTCTTC. Amino acid sequence: CASSIWETVNNEQFF.

This clonotype was counted many times. This rearrangement joins TRBV5-6 to TRBJ2-2; the match to TRBD1 covers 9 bases. Germline V lookup: CDR1 SGHDT, CDR2 YYEEEE. After removal of 0 bases from V and 3 bases from J, the junction contained 3 bases not matched to a gene. The CDR3 is 16 amino acids. CDR3 nucleotide sequence: TGTGCCAGCAGCTTGGACGGACAGGGGTACACCGGGGAGCTGTTTTTT. The encoded protein is CASSLDGQGYTGELFF.

The table lists this clonotype with many counts. The chain is built from TRBV25-1 and TRBJ1-1; the D gene is possibly TRBD1 (5 bases). V shed 2 bases and J shed 1 base, with 11 bases lying between them. Germline V lookup: CDR1 MGHDK, CDR2 SYGVNS. This CDR3 is built from 15 residues. CDR3 in amino acids: CASSERRDRNTEAFF. CDR3 DNA: TGTGCCAGCAGTGAACGCAGGGATAGGAACACTGAAGCTTTCTTT. The full variable domain, with the rest looked up from reference TRBV25-1 and TRBJ1-1, is EADIYQTPRYLVIGTGKKITLECSQTMGHDKMYWYQQDPGMELHLIHYSYGVNSTEKGDLSSESTVSRIRTEHFPLTLESARPSHTSQYLCASSERRDRNTEAFFGQGTRLTVV.

This clonotype was counted ten times or more. This chain joins TRBV7-9 and TRBJ2-2, with D perhaps assigned TRBD1 or TRBD2 (5 bases each). Germline V gene data show CDR1 as SEHNR and CDR2 as FQNEAQ (reference sequence). This CDR3 is built from 13 residues. V was shortened by 4 bases and J by 9 bases, with 12 bases between the two germline ends. This CDR3 is CASSSGRPWELFF. The CDR3 DNA sequence: TGTGCCAGCAGCTCGGGACGTCCATGGGAGCTGTTTTTT.

This clonotype was recorded many times. DNA for the CDR3: TGCAGCGTACGGACAGGCTCGAACACCGGGGAGCTGTTTTTT. The encoded protein is CSVRTGSNTGELFF. V and J are TRBV29-1 and TRBJ2-2, with 7 positions matching TRBD1. V lost 6 bases, J lost 0 bases, and 4 bases stayed unmatched. The CDR3 runs 14 residues. Germline lookup yields CDR1 SQVTM and CDR2 ANQGSEA.

This clonotype was detected ten times or more. This sequence joins TRBV6-2 or TRBV6-3 and TRBJ2-7; D is uncertain. Germline assignment: CDR1 MNHEY and CDR2 SVGEGT. CDR3 size: 14 residues. V was cut by 0 bases and J by 3 bases, with 9 bases left in between. For the CDR3, the DNA is TGTGCCAGCAGTTACTCCGCTAGAGACTACGAGCAGTACTTC. This gives the protein CASSYSARDYEQYF.

Many counts were recorded for this clonotype. This chain links TRBV7-2 with TRBJ1-3; 9 nucleotides match TRBD1. Per germline, CDR1 SGHTA and CDR2 FQGNSA. V lost 3 bases, J lost 0 bases, and 6 bases stayed unmatched. The CDR3 is 17 residues long. CDR3 protein: CASSFSSGQGSGNTIYF. CDR3 DNA: TGTGCCAGCAGCTTCTCCTCGGGACAGGGCTCTGGAAACACCATATATTTT.

The sample holds many counts of this clonotype. The V and J genes are TRBV3-1 and TRBJ2-7; 9 bases are a match to TRBD2. The ends lost 0 bases at V and 0 bases at J; junction bases unmatched: 6. This CDR3 spans 17 amino acids. CDR1 and CDR2 from the germline V gene are LGHDT and YNNKEL (reference sequence). The CDR3 reads CASSQDSASGNSYEQYF. CDR3 DNA sequence: TGTGCCAGCAGCCAAGATTCGGCTAGCGGGAACTCCTACGAGCAGTACTTC.

This clonotype was observed at least ten times. V is TRBV6-2 or TRBV6-3 and J is TRBJ2-4; the D is unclear. Deletions cut 5 bases from V and 0 bases from J, with 11 bases between. There are 15 residues in the CDR3. Germline-derived CDR1 and CDR2 are MNHEY and SVGEGT. The CDR3 DNA sequence: TGTGCCAGCAGTCCCCTTACCTTAGCCAAAAACATTCAGTACTTC. Its protein is CASSPLTLAKNIQYF.

This clonotype was seen at least ten times. V gene TRBV12-5 combines with J gene TRBJ2-5, with 9 positions matching TRBD2. In germline, CDR1 is LGHNT, CDR2 FRNRAP. The CDR3 spans 18 residues. The J segment lost 4 bases and the V segment lost 1 base, leaving 13 bases of the junction unmatched. The CDR3 here is CASGLAPKGSSGGETQYF. The CDR3 region has the DNA TGTGCTAGTGGTTTGGCCCCTAAGGGGAGTAGCGGGGGAGAGACCCAGTACTTC. Based on the CDR3 plus reference TRBV12-5 and TRBJ2-5, the full variable domain is DARVTQTPRHKVTEMGQEVTMRCQPILGHNTVFWYRQTMMQGLELLAYFRNRAPLDDSGMPKDRFSAEMPDATLATLKIQPSEPRDSAVYFCASGLAPKGSSGGETQYFGPGTRLLVL.

This clonotype was seen at least ten times. This sequence joins TRBV28 and TRBJ2-3; weak D call: TRBD1 (6 bases). This CDR3 has 15 residues. The germline CDR1 and CDR2 sequences are MDHEN and SYDVKM. Trimming cost V 4 bases and J 2 bases, with 13 bases left between them. The CDR3 nucleotides read TGTGCCAGCAGTTCCTCCGGGACAACCACAGATACGCAGTATTTT. Translating it yields CASSSSGTTTDTQYF.